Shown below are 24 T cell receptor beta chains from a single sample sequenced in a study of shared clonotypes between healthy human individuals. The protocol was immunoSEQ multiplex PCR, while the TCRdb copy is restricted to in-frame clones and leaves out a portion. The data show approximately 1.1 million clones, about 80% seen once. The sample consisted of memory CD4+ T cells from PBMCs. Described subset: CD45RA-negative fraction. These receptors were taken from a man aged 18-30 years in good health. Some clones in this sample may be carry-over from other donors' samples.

CDR3 loop: CASSQWTGNEQFF. CDR3 nucleotide sequence: TGTGCCAGCTCACAATGGACGGGAAATGAGCAGTTCTTC. The chain carries TRBV18 and TRBJ2-1, with D maybe TRBD2 (5 bases). V dropped 4 bases and J dropped 7 bases, with 11 bases sitting between them. The CDR3 spans 13 residues. Germline V gives CDR1 KGHSH, CDR2 LQKENI.

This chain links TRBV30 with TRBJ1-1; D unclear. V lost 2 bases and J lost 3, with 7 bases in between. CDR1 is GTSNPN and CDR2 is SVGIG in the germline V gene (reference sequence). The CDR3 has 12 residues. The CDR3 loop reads CAWSNGDTEAFF. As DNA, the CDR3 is TGTGCCTGGAGTAACGGGGACACTGAAGCTTTCTTT.

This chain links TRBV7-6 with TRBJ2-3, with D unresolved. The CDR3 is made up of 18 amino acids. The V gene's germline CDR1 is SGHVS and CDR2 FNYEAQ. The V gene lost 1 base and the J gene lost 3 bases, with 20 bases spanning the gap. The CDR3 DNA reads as TGTGCCAGCAGCTTAGTCCCAAGGCCACTACGACCTACAGATACGCAGTATTTT. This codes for CASSLVPRPLRPTDTQYF.

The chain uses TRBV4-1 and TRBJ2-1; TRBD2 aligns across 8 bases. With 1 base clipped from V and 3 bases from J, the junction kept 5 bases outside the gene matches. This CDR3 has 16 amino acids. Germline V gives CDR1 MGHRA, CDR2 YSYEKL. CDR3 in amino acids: CASSQVGLAGYNEQFF. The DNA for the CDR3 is TGCGCCAGCAGCCAAGTGGGGCTAGCGGGCTACAATGAGCAGTTCTTC.

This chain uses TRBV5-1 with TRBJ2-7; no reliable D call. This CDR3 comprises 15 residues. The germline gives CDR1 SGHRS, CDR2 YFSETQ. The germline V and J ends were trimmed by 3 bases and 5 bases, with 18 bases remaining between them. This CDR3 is CASSYGSLWSDEQYF. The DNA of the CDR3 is TGCGCCAGCAGCTATGGCTCTCTCTGGAGCGACGAGCAGTACTTC.

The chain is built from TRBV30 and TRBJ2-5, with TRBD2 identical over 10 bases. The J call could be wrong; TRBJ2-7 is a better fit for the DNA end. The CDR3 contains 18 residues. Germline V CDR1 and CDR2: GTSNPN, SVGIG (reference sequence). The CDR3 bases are TGTGCCTGGAGTGCGAGGACTAGCGGAGCAAAGAAGCCGTACGAGCAGTACTTC. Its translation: CAWSARTSGAKKPYEQYF.

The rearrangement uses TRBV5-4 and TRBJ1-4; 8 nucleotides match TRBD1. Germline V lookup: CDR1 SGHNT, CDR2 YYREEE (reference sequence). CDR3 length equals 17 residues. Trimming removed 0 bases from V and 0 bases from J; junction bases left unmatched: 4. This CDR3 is CASSLVGQGATNEKLFF. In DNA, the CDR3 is TGTGCCAGCAGCTTGGTCGGACAGGGAGCAACTAATGAAAAACTGTTTTTT.

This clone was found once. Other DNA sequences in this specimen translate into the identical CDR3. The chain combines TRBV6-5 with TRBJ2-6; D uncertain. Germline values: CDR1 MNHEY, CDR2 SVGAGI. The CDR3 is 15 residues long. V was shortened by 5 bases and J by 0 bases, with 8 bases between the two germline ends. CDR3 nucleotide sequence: TGTGCCAGCAGTCCCCGCTTCTCTGGGGCCAACGTCCTGACTTTC. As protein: CASSPRFSGANVLTF.

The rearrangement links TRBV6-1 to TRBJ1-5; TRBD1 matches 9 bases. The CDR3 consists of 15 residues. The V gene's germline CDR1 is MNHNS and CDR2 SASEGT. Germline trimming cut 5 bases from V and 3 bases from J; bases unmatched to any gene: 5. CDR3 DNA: TGTGCCAGCAGTAAACGGGACAGGGACAATCAGCCCCAGCATTTT. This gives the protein CASSKRDRDNQPQHF.

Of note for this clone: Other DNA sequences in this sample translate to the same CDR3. The CDR3 bases are TGCGCCAGCAGCTTGTTCAGCACTAATGAAAAACTGTTTTTT. Amino acids: CASSLFSTNEKLFF. V is TRBV5-1 and J is TRBJ1-4, with D unresolved. The V gene lost 1 base and the J gene lost 2 bases, with 6 bases spanning the gap. The CDR3 spans 14 residues. The germline V gene has CDR1 SGHRS and CDR2 YFSETQ.

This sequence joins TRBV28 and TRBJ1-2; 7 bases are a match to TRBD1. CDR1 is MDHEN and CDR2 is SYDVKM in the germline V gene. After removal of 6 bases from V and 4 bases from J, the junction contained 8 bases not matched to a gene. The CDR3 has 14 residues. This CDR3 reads CASRLPDRLYGYTF. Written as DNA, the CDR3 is TGTGCCAGCAGATTACCGGACAGGCTCTATGGCTACACCTTC.

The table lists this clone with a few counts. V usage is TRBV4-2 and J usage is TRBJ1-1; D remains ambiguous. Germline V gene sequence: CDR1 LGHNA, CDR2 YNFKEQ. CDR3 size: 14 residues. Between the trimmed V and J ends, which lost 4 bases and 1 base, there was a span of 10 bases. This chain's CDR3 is CASSRETENTEAFF. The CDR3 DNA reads TGTGCCAGCAGCCGCGAGACCGAGAACACTGAAGCTTTCTTT.

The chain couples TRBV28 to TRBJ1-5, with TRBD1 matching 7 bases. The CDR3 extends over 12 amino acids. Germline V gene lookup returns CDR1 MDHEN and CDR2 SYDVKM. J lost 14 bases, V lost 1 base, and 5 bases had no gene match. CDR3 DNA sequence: TGTGCCAGCAGTTTATACAGGGGCCGTGAGCATTTT. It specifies CASSLYRGREHF.

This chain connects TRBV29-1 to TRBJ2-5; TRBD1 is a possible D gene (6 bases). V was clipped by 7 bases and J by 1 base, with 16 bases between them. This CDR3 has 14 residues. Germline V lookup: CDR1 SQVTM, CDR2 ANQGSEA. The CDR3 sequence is CSAVPGHAQETQYF. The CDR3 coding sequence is TGCAGCGCGGTCCCGGGACATGCCCAAGAGACCCAGTACTTC. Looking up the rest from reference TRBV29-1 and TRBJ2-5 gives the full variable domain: SAVISQKPSRDICQRGTSLTIQCQVDSQVTMMFWYRQQPGQSLTLIATANQGSEATYESGFVIDKFPISRPNLTFSTLTVSNMSPEDSSIYLCSAVPGHAQETQYFGPGTRLLVL.

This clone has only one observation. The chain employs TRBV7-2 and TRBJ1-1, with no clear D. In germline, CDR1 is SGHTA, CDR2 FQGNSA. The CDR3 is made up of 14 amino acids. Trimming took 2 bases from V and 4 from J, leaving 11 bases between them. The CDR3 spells CASSLNRPPTEAFF. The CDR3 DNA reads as TGTGCCAGCAGCTTAAACAGACCACCCACTGAAGCTTTCTTT.

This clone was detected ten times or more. CDR3 sequence reads: CASSRQGRGAETQYF. The DNA for the CDR3 is TGTGCCAGCAGTCGACAGGGTCGGGGGGCAGAGACCCAGTACTTC. The chain is built from TRBV6-5 and TRBJ2-5; D tentatively fits TRBD1 or TRBD2 (7 bases each). Germline CDR1 and CDR2: MNHEY and SVGAGI. The V and J ends lost 5 bases and 4 bases respectively, with 17 bases between them. This CDR3 spans 15 amino acids.

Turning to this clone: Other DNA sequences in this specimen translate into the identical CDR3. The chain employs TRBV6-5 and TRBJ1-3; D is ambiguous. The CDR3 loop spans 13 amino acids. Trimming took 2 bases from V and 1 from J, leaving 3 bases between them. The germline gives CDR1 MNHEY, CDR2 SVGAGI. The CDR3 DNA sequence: TGTGCCAGCAGTTACAGATCTGGAAACACCATATATTTT. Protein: CASSYRSGNTIYF.

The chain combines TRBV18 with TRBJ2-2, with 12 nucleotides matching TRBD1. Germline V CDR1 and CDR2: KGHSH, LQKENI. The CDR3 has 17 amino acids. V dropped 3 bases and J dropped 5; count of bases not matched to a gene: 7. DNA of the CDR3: TGTGCCAGCTCACCCGGGACAGGGGGCCGTGTAACCGGGGAGCTGTTTTTT. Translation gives CASSPGTGGRVTGELFF.

The CDR3 loop is CASSVVGEQYF. The DNA of the CDR3 is TGTGCCAGCAGTGTAGTAGGCGAGCAGTACTTC. The V and J genes are TRBV2 and TRBJ2-7, with D unclear. Trimming took off 4 bases at V and 6 bases at J, with 7 bases between the two ends. This CDR3 spans 11 amino acids. The germline gives CDR1 SNHLY, CDR2 FYNNEI.

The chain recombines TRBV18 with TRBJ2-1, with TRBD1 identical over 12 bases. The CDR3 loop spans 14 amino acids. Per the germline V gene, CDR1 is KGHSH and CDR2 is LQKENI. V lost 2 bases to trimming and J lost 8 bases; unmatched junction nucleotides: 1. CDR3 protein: CASSPGTGGDEQFF. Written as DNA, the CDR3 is TGTGCCAGCTCACCAGGGACAGGGGGCGATGAGCAGTTCTTC.

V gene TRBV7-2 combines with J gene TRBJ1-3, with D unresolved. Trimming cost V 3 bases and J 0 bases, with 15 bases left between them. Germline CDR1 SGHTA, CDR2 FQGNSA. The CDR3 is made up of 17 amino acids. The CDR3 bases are TGTGCCAGCAGCTTGGTGGGCGCGATGCTCTCTGGAAACACCATATATTTT. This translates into CASSLVGAMLSGNTIYF. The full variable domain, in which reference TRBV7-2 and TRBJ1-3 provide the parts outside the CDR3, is GAGVSQSPSNKVTEKGKDVELRCDPISGHTALYWYRQSLGQGLEFLIYFQGNSAPDKSGLPSDRFSAERTGGSVSTLTIQRTQQEDSAVYLCASSLVGAMLSGNTIYFGEGSWLTVV.

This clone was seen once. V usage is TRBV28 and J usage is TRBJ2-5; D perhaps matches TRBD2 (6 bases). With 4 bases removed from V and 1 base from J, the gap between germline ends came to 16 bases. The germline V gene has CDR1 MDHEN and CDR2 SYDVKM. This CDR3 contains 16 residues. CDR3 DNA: TGTGCCAGCAGTTGGCTAGGCGGGACCCTCCAAGAGACCCAGTACTTC. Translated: CASSWLGGTLQETQYF. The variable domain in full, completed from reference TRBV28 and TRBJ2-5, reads DVKVTQSSRYLVKRTGEKVFLECVQDMDHENMFWYRQDPGLGLRLIYFSYDVKMKEKGDIPEGYSVSREKKERFSLILESASTNQTSMYLCASSWLGGTLQETQYFGPGTRLLVL.

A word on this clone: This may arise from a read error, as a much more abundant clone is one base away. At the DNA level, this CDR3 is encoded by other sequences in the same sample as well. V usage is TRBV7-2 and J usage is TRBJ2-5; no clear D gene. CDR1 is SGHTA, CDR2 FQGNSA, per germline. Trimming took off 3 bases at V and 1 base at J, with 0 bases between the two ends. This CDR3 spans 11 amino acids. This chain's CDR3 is CASSFQETQYF. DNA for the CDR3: TGTGCCAGCAGCTTCCAAGAGACCCAGTACTTC.

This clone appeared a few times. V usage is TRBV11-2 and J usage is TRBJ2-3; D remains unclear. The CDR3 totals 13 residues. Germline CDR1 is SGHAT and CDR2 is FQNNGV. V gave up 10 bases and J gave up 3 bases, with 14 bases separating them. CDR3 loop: CATQEFRTDTQYF. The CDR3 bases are TGTGCCACCCAAGAGTTTAGGACAGATACGCAGTATTTT.